These T cell receptor beta chains were read from a single sample in a study of beta chain features in type 1 diabetes. Generated by immunoSEQ multiplex PCR, the TCRdb table keeps only in-frame clones and is missing some. The sample records around 710,000 clones, around 12% being singletons. The sequenced sample consisted of naive CD4+ T cells from blood. The receptors originated from a man aged 25-40 years with type 1 diabetes. The CDR3 runs from the conserved cysteine through the conserved F or W. The order of the fields is clone size, D gene, V gene, J gene, CDR3 DNA, CDR3 protein. The D gene is left open where the match is weak. The size entry is marked missing in some rows and otherwise reads once, few, many or a size class.

few	-	TRBV9	TRBJ1-4	TGTGCCAGCAGCGAATACCAGGGGAGCGGTGAAAAACTGTTTTTT	CASSEYQGSGEKLFF
-	TRBD1	TRBV12-5	TRBJ1-2	TGTGCTAGCTTACCAGACAGGGTGGGAGGCTACACCTTC	CASLPDRVGGYTF
-	TRBD2	TRBV27	TRBJ2-1	TGTGCCAGCAGTTTAGAACGGACTAGCGGGGGTGAGCAGTTCTTC	CASSLERTSGGEQFF
-	-	TRBV19	TRBJ1-2	TGTGCCAGTACCCCTATCGGGTCTAACTATGGCTACACCTTC	CASTPIGSNYGYTF
-	TRBD1	TRBV4-3	TRBJ1-4	TGCGCCAGCAGCCAAGGACAGGGGGTGAGGGAAAAACTGTTTTTT	CASSQGQGVREKLFF
-	-	TRBV7-2	TRBJ1-3	TGTGCCAGCAGCGTTTATGGGACCGCGAATGGAAACACCATATATTTT	CASSVYGTANGNTIYF
few	-	TRBV7-9	TRBJ1-6	TGTGCCAGCAGCTCATGGGGTTCACCCCTCCACTTT	CASSSWGSPLHF
-	-	TRBV25-1	TRBJ1-1	TGTGCCAGCAGCCAGACAGCGAACACTGAAGCTTTCTTT	CASSQTANTEAFF
few	-	TRBV27	TRBJ2-1	TGTGCCAGCAGTTTATTAGGCCAGGGGAAGTTGGATGAGCAGTTCTTC	CASSLLGQGKLDEQFF
few	TRBD1	TRBV18	TRBJ1-2	TGTGCCAGCTCACCGCGTAACGGGACAGTTCGTAACTATGGCTACACCTTC	CASSPRNGTVRNYGYTF
few	TRBD2	TRBV4-1	TRBJ2-3	TGCGCCAGCAGCCAGACAGGGACTAGCGGAAGCACAGATACGCAGTATTTT	CASSQTGTSGSTDTQYF
-	-	TRBV10-1	TRBJ1-2	TGCGCCAGCAGGAGATTGTCCCACGAAAAATATGGCTACACCTTC	CASRRLSHEKYGYTF
-	-	TRBV4-3	TRBJ2-3	TGCGCCAGCAGCCTCTCGGGTGCCACAGATACGCAGTATTTT	CASSLSGATDTQYF
-	TRBD1	TRBV5-1	TRBJ1-6	TGCGCCAGCAGCCCCCAGACAGGGGGCGGGAATTCACCCCTCCACTTT	CASSPQTGGGNSPLHF
-	-	TRBV9	TRBJ2-7	TGTGCCAGCAGCGCTCGGTTGACAGGGGAGGGCGAGCAGTACTTC	CASSARLTGEGEQYF
-	-	TRBV9	TRBJ2-1	TGTGCCAGCAGCGTAGCCGTAGGGGTCCAAGGCGATGAGCAGTTCTTC	CASSVAVGVQGDEQFF
few	-	TRBV7-2	TRBJ1-2	TGTGCCAGCAGCTTATTCGAGGGGAGGAATGGCTACACCTTC	CASSLFEGRNGYTF
-	TRBD1	TRBV4-3	TRBJ1-3	TGCGCCAGCAGCCAAGGCAGGGGGCTTAACACCATATATTTT	CASSQGRGLNTIYF
few	TRBD1	TRBV7-2	TRBJ1-5	TGTGCCAGCAGCCGAACGCAGGGGGCCCAGCCCCAGCATTTT	CASSRTQGAQPQHF
few	-	TRBV11-2	TRBJ2-2	TGTGCCAGCAGCTTACAGGCCACCGGGGAGCTGTTTTTT	CASSLQATGELFF
-	-	TRBV27	TRBJ2-7	TGTGCCAGCAGTTTCGGGGTCTCCTACGAGCAGTACTTC	CASSFGVSYEQYF
-	-	TRBV2	TRBJ1-3	TGTGCCAGCAGACCGGGTGGAAACACCATATATTTT	CASRPGGNTIYF
few	-	TRBV7-9	TRBJ1-6	TGTGCCAGCAGCTTCAGAGGGAATTCACCCCTCCACTTT	CASSFRGNSPLHF
few	-	TRBV5-1	TRBJ2-5	TGCGCCAGCAGCTTGGTGGGTTCAGAACAAGAGACCCAGTACTTC	CASSLVGSEQETQYF
few	TRBD1	TRBV5-4	TRBJ2-3	TGTGCCAGCAGCTCGGGACAGCGCACAGATACGCAGTATTTT	CASSSGQRTDTQYF
few	-	TRBV7-2	TRBJ2-6	TGTGCCAGCAGCCTTCAATCGCGCTCTGGGGCCAACGTCCTGACTTTC	CASSLQSRSGANVLTF
-	-	TRBV6-5	TRBJ2-1	TGTGCCAGCAGTTACGGGTCAGGGCACTACAATGAGCAGTTCTTC	CASSYGSGHYNEQFF
-	-	TRBV19	TRBJ1-2	TGTGCCAGTACTCTTTCTGCGATGCCTAACTATGGCTACACCTTC	CASTLSAMPNYGYTF
few	TRBD2	TRBV4-2	TRBJ2-2	TGTGCCAGCAGCCCGGCTAGCGGGGGGGACACCGGGGAGCTGTTTTTT	CASSPASGGDTGELFF
few	TRBD2	TRBV7-9	TRBJ2-3	TGTGCCAGCGCCCAGCCACGTGGGACTAGCGGGGGTACAGATACGCAGTATTTT	CASAQPRGTSGGTDTQYF
-	-	TRBV21-1	TRBJ1-1	TGTGCCAGCAGCTCTCCGGGACAGGGGATAAACACTGAAGCTTTCTTT	CASSSPGQGINTEAFF
-	-	TRBV7-2	TRBJ1-2	TGTGCCAGCAGCTTCTCTTCCGTGGAAAGATACTATGGCTACACCTTC	CASSFSSVERYYGYTF
few	TRBD1	TRBV29-1	TRBJ1-4	TGCAGCGTTGCGATCAGGGGGGGACTTAATGAAAAACTGTTTTTT	CSVAIRGGLNEKLFF
few	-	TRBV7-2	TRBJ2-3	TGTGCCAGCAGCTTACTCGGACAGCTATCGGATACGCAGTATTTT	CASSLLGQLSDTQYF
-	-	TRBV28	TRBJ2-6	TGTGCCAGCAGTTCAGGCTCTGGGGCCAACGTCCTGACTTTC	CASSSGSGANVLTF
few	TRBD2	TRBV4-3	TRBJ2-1	TGCGCCAGCAGCCAAGGGACTAGCGGGGGGCGTGAGCAGTTCTTC	CASSQGTSGGREQFF
-	-	TRBV19	TRBJ2-1	TGTGCCAGTAGTAGCGGAGAAGGTAATGAGCAGTTCTTC	CASSSGEGNEQFF
-	TRBD1	TRBV10-3	TRBJ2-7	TGTGCCATCAGTGATCGGGACAGCTCCTACGAGCAGTACTTC	CAISDRDSSYEQYF
few	TRBD1	TRBV29-1	TRBJ1-4	TGCAGCGTCCATCCTCGGGACAGCCCTGAAAAACTGTTTTTT	CSVHPRDSPEKLFF
-	-	TRBV30	TRBJ1-5	TGTGCCTGGAGTGTACGGGGTCGACAAAGCAATCAGCCCCAGCATTTT	CAWSVRGRQSNQPQHF
-	-	TRBV29-1	TRBJ2-1	TGCAGCGGTGGGAGGGGGCTGTCATACAATGAGCAGTTCTTC	CSGGRGLSYNEQFF